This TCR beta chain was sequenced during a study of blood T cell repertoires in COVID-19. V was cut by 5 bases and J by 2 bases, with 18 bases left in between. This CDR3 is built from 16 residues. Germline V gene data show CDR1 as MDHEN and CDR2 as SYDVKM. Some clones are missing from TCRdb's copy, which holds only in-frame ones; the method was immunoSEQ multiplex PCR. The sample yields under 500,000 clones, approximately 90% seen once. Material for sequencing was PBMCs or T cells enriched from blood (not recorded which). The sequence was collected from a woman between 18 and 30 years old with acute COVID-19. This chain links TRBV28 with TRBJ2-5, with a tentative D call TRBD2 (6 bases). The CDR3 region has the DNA TGTGCCAGCAGTAGAAACCCTAGCGATCCTCAAGAGACCCAGTACTTC. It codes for CASSRNPSDPQETQYF.